The 23 T cell receptor beta chains below were found in one sample sequenced in a study of CD8+CD57+ T cells in acquired aplastic anemia. The study profiled TCR beta VDJ and CDR3 using genomic DNA as template. TCRdb reprocessed the reads with MiXCR, giving one entry per CDR3 protein. In the table there are more than 45,000 distinct CDR3 sequences, approximately 50% of which are singletons. Individuals selected for sequencing had exhibited CD8+CD57+ cell expansion on flow cytometry. Material: sorted CD4+, CD8+, or CD8+CD57+ T cells (not recorded which) from PBMCs. These receptors originate from a human donor with aplastic anemia.

V and J are TRBV24-1 and TRBJ2-7, with D possibly matching TRBD1 (5 bases). With 7 bases removed from V and 3 bases from J, the gap between germline ends came to 18 bases. The V gene's germline CDR1 is KGHDR and CDR2 SFDVKD. The CDR3 covers 15 residues. The CDR3 nucleotides are TGTGCCACCAGATGGTTCGAACAGGAAGACTACGAGCAGTACGTC. Translation: CATRWFEQEDYEQYV.

This sequence joins TRBV2 and TRBJ2-7, with 10 bases that match TRBD1. Germline V gives CDR1 SNHLY, CDR2 FYNNEI. The trim removed 6 bases at V and 9 bases at J, leaving 8 bases unmatched. The CDR3 length is 13 residues. In nucleotides, the CDR3 is TGTGCCAGCAGGGGCGGGACAGGGGTTGTGCAGTACGTC. Its protein product is CASRGGTGVVQYV.

In its sample, this clonotype was seen many times. The chain is built from TRBV12-3 or TRBV12-4 and TRBJ2-2, with 7 bases lining up with TRBD1. J lost 0 bases, V lost 6 bases, and 4 bases had no gene match. This CDR3 is 15 amino acids long. CDR3 in DNA: TGTGCCAGCAGCCCGGGACAGACGAACACCGGGGAGCTGTTTTTT. It yields the protein CASSPGQTNTGELFF.

This clonotype showed up just once. The chain combines TRBV12-3 or TRBV12-4 with TRBJ1-5; D is uncertain. V was trimmed by 6 bases and J by 9 bases, leaving 9 bases between them. This CDR3 is 11 amino acids long. The CDR3 nucleotides are TGTGCCAGCAGCAAAGTCGGGCCCCAGCATTTT. It codes for CASSKVGPQHF.

The rearrangement joins TRBV10-3 to TRBJ2-1, with 12 bases aligning to TRBD2. The trim removed 0 bases at V and 9 bases at J, leaving 3 bases unmatched. Germline V CDR1 and CDR2: ENHRY, SYGVKD. The CDR3 extends over 15 amino acids. CDR3 sequence reads: CAISESTSGGGEQFF. CDR3 bases: TGTGCCATCAGTGAGTCGACTAGCGGGGGCGGTGAGCAGTTCTTC.

The gene calls are TRBV29-1 and TRBJ2-7, with unresolved D. V was trimmed by 8 bases and J by 3 bases, leaving 14 bases between them. Germline CDR1 SQVTM, CDR2 ANQGSEA. The CDR3 loop spans 12 amino acids. CDR3 DNA sequence: TGCAGCTACCGGCAGAGCCACTACGAGCAGTACTTC. Encoded protein: CSYRQSHYEQYF.

A few counts support this clonotype. The genes are TRBV4-1 and TRBJ2-3, with TRBD2 matching over 12 bases. V lost 4 bases and J lost 8; bases outside the gene matches: 10. CDR3 size: 16 residues. Germline values: CDR1 MGHRA, CDR2 YSYEKL. The DNA of the CDR3 is TGCGCCAGCAGCCCCCGACTAGCGGGGGCGGTGGGTACGCAGTATTTT. This gives the protein CASSPRLAGAVGTQYF.

This clonotype was observed many times. This chain uses TRBV12-3 or TRBV12-4 with TRBJ2-7, with D possibly matching TRBD2 (5 bases). V gave up 1 base and J gave up 6 bases, with 10 bases separating them. The CDR3 is 13 amino acids. This chain's CDR3 is CASSLGLASEQYV. As DNA, the CDR3 is TGTGCCAGCAGTTTAGGGCTAGCAAGCGAGCAGTACGTC.

The rearrangement uses TRBV7-3 and TRBJ2-5, with D maybe TRBD2 (6 bases). Trimming left V 3 bases short and J 5 bases short, with 10 bases between. The CDR3 is 13 residues long. Germline CDR1 and CDR2: SGHTA and FQGTGA. As DNA, the CDR3 is TGTGCCAGCAGCTTCCAGGGAGGTGAGACCCAGTACTTC. Its protein is CASSFQGGETQYF.

This chain joins TRBV11-1 and TRBJ1-1, with D uncertain. There are 16 residues in the CDR3. V lost 5 bases to trimming and J lost 0 bases, with 16 bases between them. Germline V gives CDR1 SGHAT, CDR2 FQDESV (reference sequence). This chain's CDR3 is CASSPSAEGMNTEAFF. The CDR3, as DNA: TGTGCCAGCAGCCCCTCCGCGGAGGGAATGAACACTGAAGCTTTCTTT.

By share, this clonotype counts as medium-sized. The chain carries TRBV19 and TRBJ2-7; no clear D. Germline CDR1 reads LNHDA; CDR2 reads SQIVND (reference sequence). The germline V and J ends were trimmed by 5 bases and 0 bases, with 14 bases remaining between them. The CDR3 is 15 residues long. The CDR3 region is CASSWGTPTSYEQYF. DNA of the CDR3: TGTGCCAGTAGTTGGGGTACACCGACCTCCTACGAGCAGTACTTC. Based on the CDR3 plus reference TRBV19 and TRBJ2-7, the full variable domain is DGGITQSPKYLFRKEGQNVTLSCEQNLNHDAMYWYRQDPGQGLRLIYYSQIVNDFQKGDIAEGYSVSREKKESFPLTVTSAQKNPTAFYLCASSWGTPTSYEQYFGPGTRLTVT.

The chain joins TRBV20-1 to TRBJ1-1; D is unclear. The V gene's germline CDR1 is DFQATT and CDR2 SNEGSKA (reference sequence). CDR3 length: 12 amino acids. Trimming pared 1 base from V and 7 bases from J, leaving 10 bases between. CDR3 sequence reads: CSARVNQVEAFF. CDR3 nucleotide sequence: TGCAGTGCTAGAGTGAACCAGGTTGAAGCTTTCTTT.

This clonotype came up many times. The chain joins TRBV6-2 or TRBV6-3 to TRBJ2-6, with TRBD1 identical over 9 bases. V dropped 4 bases and J dropped 0; count of bases not matched to a gene: 7. Germline loops: CDR1 MNHEY, CDR2 SVGEGT. The CDR3 contains 18 residues. CDR3 sequence: CASSSEGQGPSGANVLTF. In DNA, the CDR3 is TGTGCCAGCAGTTCGGAGGGACAGGGACCCTCTGGGGCCAACGTCCTGACTTTC.

The chain carries TRBV2 and TRBJ2-1; unclear D gene. V was clipped by 11 bases and J by 0 bases, with 11 bases between them. The germline V gene has CDR1 SNHLY and CDR2 FYNNEI. The CDR3 has 13 residues. The CDR3 region is CALLASSYNEQFF. The CDR3 nucleotides are TGTGCCCTATTGGCGAGCTCCTACAATGAGCAGTTCTTC.

In this sample, this clonotype turned up a few times. V usage is TRBV20-1 and J usage is TRBJ2-1; 10 bases map to TRBD2. V gave up 6 bases and J gave up 4 bases; unmatched junction bases: 9. The germline gives CDR1 DFQATT, CDR2 SNEGSKA (reference sequence). The CDR3 sequence is 15 residues long. The CDR3 region is CSARALAGEYNEQFF. DNA for the CDR3: TGCAGTGCCCGAGCCCTAGCGGGAGAGTACAATGAGCAGTTCTTC.

The CDR3 DNA is TGTGCCACCAGTGCCTCCGGGACAGGGGGACTAGACGGCTACACCTTC. It yields the protein CATSASGTGGLDGYTF. The rearrangement uses TRBV24-1 and TRBJ1-2; 11 nucleotides align to TRBD1. This CDR3 comprises 16 residues. Per the germline V gene, CDR1 is KGHDR and CDR2 is SFDVKD. J was trimmed by 8 bases and V by 5 bases; bases with no gene match: 12.

This clonotype was detected a few times. The CDR3 nucleotides are TGTGCCAGCAGTTTATCGAGGGGGATGGGTAATGAGCAGTTCTTC. Amino acids: CASSLSRGMGNEQFF. The V and J genes are TRBV27 and TRBJ2-1; possible D gene TRBD1, 6 bases. The CDR3 has 15 amino acids. The ends were cut back, 0 bases at V and 7 bases at J, with 13 bases in the middle. CDR1 is MNHEY, CDR2 SMNVEV, per germline (reference sequence).

This clonotype was observed at least ten times. The chain employs TRBV9 and TRBJ1-1; no reliable D call. The CDR3 has 14 amino acids. The ends were cut back, 0 bases at V and 1 base at J, with 7 bases in the middle. Germline loops: CDR1 SGDLS, CDR2 YYNGEE. For the CDR3, the DNA is TGTGCCAGCAGCGTAGGCTCGAAGAACACTGAAGCTTTCTTT. It codes for CASSVGSKNTEAFF.

The rearrangement joins TRBV9 to TRBJ1-2; D is ambiguous. V lost 0 bases and J 6 bases, leaving 9 bases between the germline ends. Germline CDR1 SGDLS, CDR2 YYNGEE. CDR3 size: 13 residues. The chain's CDR3 is CASSVDPTHGYTF. The CDR3 DNA reads as TGTGCCAGCAGCGTAGACCCAACCCATGGCTACACCTTC.

The chain links TRBV10-3 to TRBJ2-7; TRBD1 matches 7 bases. This CDR3 contains 14 residues. Germline loops: CDR1 ENHRY, CDR2 SYGVKD. Unmatched junction bases numbered 9, after V lost 10 bases and J lost 0 bases. The DNA of the CDR3 is TGTGCCACCTCGAACAGGGGTAGCTCCTACGAGCAGTACGTC. Protein sequence: CATSNRGSSYEQYV.

This chain links TRBV15 with TRBJ1-5; 7 nucleotides line up with TRBD1. The V segment lost 6 bases and the J segment 11 bases; nucleotides outside the gene matches: 7. Per germline, CDR1 LNHNV and CDR2 YYDKDF (reference sequence). The CDR3 sequence is 12 residues long. The CDR3 region is CATRGGGISQHF. The DNA of the CDR3 is TGTGCCACCAGGGGAGGGGGCATTTCCCAGCATTTT.

This clonotype has a count of ten or more. The genes are TRBV4-1 and TRBJ1-2, with D perhaps matching TRBD1 (5 bases). Trimming took off 3 bases at V and 7 bases at J, with 18 bases between the two ends. The CDR3 has 15 residues. Per germline, CDR1 MGHRA and CDR2 YSYEKL. The CDR3 DNA reads TGCGCCAGCAGCCAGGAAAGACGGGGACTGGTTGGCTACACCTTC. Its translation is CASSQERRGLVGYTF.

J is TRBJ2-7 and V is TRBV6-1; 8 positions agree with TRBD1. CDR3 length: 14 amino acids. The J segment lost 2 bases and the V segment lost 6 bases, leaving 6 bases of the junction unmatched. The germline V gene has CDR1 MNHNS and CDR2 SASEGT. In nucleotides, the CDR3 is TGTGCCAGCAGCCGACAGGGGAGAGCCTACGAGCAGTACTTC. It translates to CASSRQGRAYEQYF.